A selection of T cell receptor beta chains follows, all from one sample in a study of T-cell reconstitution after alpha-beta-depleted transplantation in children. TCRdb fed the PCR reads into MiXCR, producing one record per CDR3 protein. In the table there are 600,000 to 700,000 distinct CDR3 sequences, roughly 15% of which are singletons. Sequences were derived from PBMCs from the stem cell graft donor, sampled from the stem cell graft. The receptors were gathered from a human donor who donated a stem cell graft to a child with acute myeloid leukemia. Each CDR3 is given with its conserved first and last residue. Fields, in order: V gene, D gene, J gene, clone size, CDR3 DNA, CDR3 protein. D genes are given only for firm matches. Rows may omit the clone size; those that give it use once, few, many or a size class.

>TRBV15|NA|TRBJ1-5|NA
TGTGCCACCAGCAGCAAGATACAGGGAAGCAATCAGCCCCAGCATTTT
CATSSKIQGSNQPQHF
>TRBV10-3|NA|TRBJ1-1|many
TGTGCCATCAGTGAGTTGACGGTGAACACTGAAGCTTTCTTT
CAISELTVNTEAFF
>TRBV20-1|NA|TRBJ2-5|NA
TGCAGTGCTAGAGATTGGGGTTCCCAAGAGACCCAGTACTTC
CSARDWGSQETQYF
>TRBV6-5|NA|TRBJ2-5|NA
TGTGCCAGCAGTTACTCCCGGGCCTCAACGGAGACCCAGTACTTC
CASSYSRASTETQYF
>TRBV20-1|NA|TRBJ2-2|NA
TGCAGTGCTAGAGTGGGAGGGGGGACCGGGGAGCTGTTTTTT
CSARVGGGTGELFF
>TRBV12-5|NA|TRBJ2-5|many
TGTGCTAGTGGTTACCTTGAGGGAGAGACCCAGTACTTC
CASGYLEGETQYF
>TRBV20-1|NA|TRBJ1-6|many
TGCAGTGCTAGAGATGCGTTTTGGGGGGAAGGTAATTCACCCCTCCACTTT
CSARDAFWGEGNSPLHF
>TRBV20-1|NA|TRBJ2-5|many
TGCAGTGCTAGAGATGAGGGAGGAGAGACCCAGTACTTC
CSARDEGGETQYF
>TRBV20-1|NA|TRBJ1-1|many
TGCAGTGCTATCGGACAGTCTCACACTGAAGCTTTCTTT
CSAIGQSHTEAFF
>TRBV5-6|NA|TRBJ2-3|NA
TGTGCCAGCAGCTTATTTAATCGGGGCGGCACAGATACGCAGTATTTT
CASSLFNRGGTDTQYF
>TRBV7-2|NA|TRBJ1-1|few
TGTGCCAGCAGCTTTTCCTGGACAGTTACTGAAGCTTTCTTT
CASSFSWTVTEAFF
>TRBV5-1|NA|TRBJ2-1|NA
TGCGCCAGCAGCTTGGTCTCAGGGGAATACAATGAGCAGTTCTTC
CASSLVSGEYNEQFF
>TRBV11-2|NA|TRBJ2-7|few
TGTGCCAGCAGCCCCCTCTTCCCCCGGGGGTCGAGCTCCTACGAGCAGTACTTC
CASSPLFPRGSSSYEQYF
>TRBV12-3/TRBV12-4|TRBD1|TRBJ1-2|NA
TGTGCCAGCAGTTCGGGGACAGTAAGGGGCTACACCTTC
CASSSGTVRGYTF
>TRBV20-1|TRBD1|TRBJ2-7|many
TGCAGTATCAGAGGGGGACAGGGTGGAACCTACGAGCAGTACTTC
CSIRGGQGGTYEQYF
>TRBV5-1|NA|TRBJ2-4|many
TGCGCCAGCAGCGAGACGCTAGGACTTTTAGCCAAAAACATTCAGTACTTC
CASSETLGLLAKNIQYF
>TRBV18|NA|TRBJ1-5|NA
TGTGCCAGCTCAGGCCAGGGAGGTAATCAGCCCCAGCATTTT
CASSGQGGNQPQHF
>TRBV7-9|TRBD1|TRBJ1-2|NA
TGTGCCAGCAGCACTCAGGGGGCGGATGGCTACACCTTC
CASSTQGADGYTF
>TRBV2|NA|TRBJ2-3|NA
TGTGCCAGCAGTGAAGCGCACCGGGTGCGCACAGATACGCAGTATTTT
CASSEAHRVRTDTQYF
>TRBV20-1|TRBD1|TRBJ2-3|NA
TGCAGTGCTAGAGTGCCCGGGACAGAGTATAAGTATTTT
CSARVPGTEYKYF
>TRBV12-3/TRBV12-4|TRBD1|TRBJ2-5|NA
TGTGCCAGCAGTTACGGACAGGGAAGGACCCAGTACTTC
CASSYGQGRTQYF
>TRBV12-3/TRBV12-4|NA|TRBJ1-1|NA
TGTGCCAGCGCTTTAGGTTACGGGTTTCTGATGAACACTGAAGCTTTCTTT
CASALGYGFLMNTEAFF
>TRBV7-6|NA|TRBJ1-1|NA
TGTGCCAGCAGCCCCGTGGATACTGAAGCTTTCTTT
CASSPVDTEAFF
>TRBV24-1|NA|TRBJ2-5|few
TGTGCCACCAGTGATTACGAAACAGGGCCGGAGACCCAGTACTTC
CATSDYETGPETQYF
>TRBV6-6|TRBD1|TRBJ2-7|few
TGTGCCAGCAGTGGTCCCGGGACAGCTTACTACGAGCAGTACTTC
CASSGPGTAYYEQYF
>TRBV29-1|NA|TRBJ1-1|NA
TGCAGCCCCGTGGGCCTGAACACTGAAGCTTTCTTT
CSPVGLNTEAFF
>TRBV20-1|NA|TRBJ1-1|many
TGCAGTGCTAACCCCCCCCTATACACTGAAGCTTTCTTT
CSANPPLYTEAFF
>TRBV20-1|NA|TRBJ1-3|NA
TGCAGTGCTCACGGCGGGGGGCGCGGAAACACCATATATTTT
CSAHGGGRGNTIYF
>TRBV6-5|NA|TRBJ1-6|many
TGTGCCAGCAGTTACGACCGGAGCTCCTATAATTCACCCCTCCACTTT
CASSYDRSSYNSPLHF
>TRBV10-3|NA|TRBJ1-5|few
TGTGCCATGGGGCGGGAGAATCAGCCCCAGCATTTT
CAMGRENQPQHF
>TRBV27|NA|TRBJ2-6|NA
TGTGCCAGCAGTGTAGACTGGGCCCTGGCTGGGGCCAACGTCCTGACTTTC
CASSVDWALAGANVLTF
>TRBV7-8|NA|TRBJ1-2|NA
TGTGCCAGCAGAAACCCAGGGGAAGGTGGCTACACCTTC
CASRNPGEGGYTF
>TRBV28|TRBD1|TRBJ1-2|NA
TGTGCCAGCAGTTCCAGGACAGGGAAGACCAATGGCTACACCTTC
CASSSRTGKTNGYTF
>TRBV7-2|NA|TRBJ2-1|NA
TGTGCCAGCAGCCCACCCCAGGGGAGGTATGAGCAGTTCTTC
CASSPPQGRYEQFF
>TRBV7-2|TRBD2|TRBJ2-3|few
TGTGCCAGCAGTCAGACGACGGGACTAGCGCCTCCCGATACGCAGTATTTT
CASSQTTGLAPPDTQYF
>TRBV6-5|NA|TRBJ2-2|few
TGTGCCAGCAGTTACGGGCCCCGGGGCACCGGGGAGCTGTTTTTT
CASSYGPRGTGELFF
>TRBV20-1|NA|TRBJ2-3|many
TGCAGTGCTAGAGGGGTCGCGGGGAGCACAGATACGCAGTATTTT
CSARGVAGSTDTQYF
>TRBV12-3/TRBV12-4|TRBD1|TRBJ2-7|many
TGTGCCAGCAGTTTCGACAGGGCCTACGAGCAGTACTTC
CASSFDRAYEQYF
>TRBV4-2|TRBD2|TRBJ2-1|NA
TGTGCCAGCAGCCAGAGAGTAGCGGGGGGGCCCTACAATGAGCAGTTCTTC
CASSQRVAGGPYNEQFF
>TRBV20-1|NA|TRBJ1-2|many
TGCAGTGCCGAAGTACAGGCCTATGGCTACACCTTC
CSAEVQAYGYTF
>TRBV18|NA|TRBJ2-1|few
TGTGCCAGCTCAACTATCTCGACGGGTTCCTACAATGAGCAGTTCTTC
CASSTISTGSYNEQFF